Below are 7 T cell receptor beta chains sequenced from a single sample in a study of cytomegalovirus exposure and HLA in healthy donors. The PCR contained 60 Vbeta and 13 Jbeta primers. The repertoire was sequenced with immunoSEQ multiplex PCR; TCRdb's copy has only in-frame clones and lacks some. In the table there are approximately 100,000 clones, over 60% of which are singletons. The sequencing sample was made of PBMCs. These receptors all come from a man between 60 and 75 years old in good health and CMV-seropositive.

The V gene is TRBV7-8, the J gene TRBJ2-7, with 9 positions matching TRBD1. Trimming cost V 2 bases and J 4 bases; bases outside gene matches: 3. The CDR3 covers 14 residues. CDR1 is SGHVS and CDR2 is FQNEAQ in the germline V gene. CDR3 sequence (DNA): TGTGCCAGCAGCTTAAGGGACAGGGATTACGAGCAGTACTTC. The encoded protein is CASSLRDRDYEQYF.

The rearrangement joins TRBV2 to TRBJ2-2, with 7 positions matching TRBD1. Per germline, CDR1 SNHLY and CDR2 FYNNEI. The J segment lost 6 bases and the V segment lost 5 bases, leaving 9 bases of the junction unmatched. The CDR3 consists of 15 residues. CDR3 sequence: CASSPTGSSAGELFF. CDR3 DNA: TGTGCCAGCAGTCCGACAGGGTCATCAGCCGGGGAGCTGTTTTTT.

The chain recombines TRBV5-1 with TRBJ2-3, with 15 bases fitting TRBD2. This CDR3 is built from 19 residues. V gave up 4 bases and J gave up 3 bases; unmatched junction bases: 12. Germline CDR1 is SGHRS and CDR2 is YFSETQ. DNA for the CDR3: TGCGCCAGCAGCCCCGGACTAGCGGGGGGGCGAAAAATTACAGATACGCAGTATTTT. This codes for CASSPGLAGGRKITDTQYF.

The chain employs TRBV7-2 and TRBJ1-6, with TRBD1 matching over 7 bases. This CDR3 spans 19 amino acids. Germline V gene data show CDR1 as SGHTA and CDR2 as FQGNSA. V was pared by 2 bases and J by 0 bases, with 10 bases of the junction left unmatched. This CDR3 reads CASSLYSQGFSSYNSPLHF. The DNA for the CDR3 is TGTGCCAGCAGCTTATACTCACAGGGGTTCAGCTCCTATAATTCACCCCTCCACTTT.

Notes on this clone: Different DNA sequences within this sample yield the same CDR3. This sequence joins TRBV5-1 and TRBJ2-3; weak D call: TRBD1 (5 bases). V was clipped by 5 bases and J by 6 bases, with 13 bases between them. Germline loops: CDR1 SGHRS, CDR2 YFSETQ. CDR3 length: 13 residues. The chain's CDR3 is CASRLRAGDTQYF. For the CDR3, the DNA is TGCGCCAGCAGACTCAGGGCTGGTGATACGCAGTATTTT. Full variable domain (rest looked up from reference TRBV5-1 and TRBJ2-3): KAGVTQTPRYLIKTRGQQVTLSCSPISGHRSVSWYQQTPGQGLQFLFEYFSETQRNKGNFPGRFSGRQFSNSRSEMNVSTLELGDSALYLCASRLRAGDTQYFGPGTRLTVL.

The J gene is TRBJ2-5, the V gene TRBV12-5; 8 bases line up with TRBD1. The CDR3 consists of 14 residues. Trimming at V came to 8 bases and at J to 2 bases, leaving 7 bases not matched to a gene. In germline, CDR1 is LGHNT, CDR2 FRNRAP. CDR3 protein: CASSRNRGQETQYF. The CDR3 DNA reads TGTGCTAGTTCCCGGAACAGGGGGCAAGAGACCCAGTACTTC. Together with reference TRBV12-5 and TRBJ2-5, the CDR3 gives the full variable domain: DARVTQTPRHKVTEMGQEVTMRCQPILGHNTVFWYRQTMMQGLELLAYFRNRAPLDDSGMPKDRFSAEMPDATLATLKIQPSEPRDSAVYFCASSRNRGQETQYFGPGTRLLVL.

The J gene is TRBJ2-2, the V gene TRBV7-9; a possible D gene is TRBD2 (5 bases). This CDR3 contains 13 residues. CDR1 and CDR2 (germline): SEHNR, FQNEAQ (reference sequence). V dropped 8 bases and J dropped 6 bases, with 13 bases sitting between them. CDR3 DNA: TGTGCCAGCCCCAGCGCGCGGGCCGGGGAGCTGTTTTTT. Translation: CASPSARAGELFF.